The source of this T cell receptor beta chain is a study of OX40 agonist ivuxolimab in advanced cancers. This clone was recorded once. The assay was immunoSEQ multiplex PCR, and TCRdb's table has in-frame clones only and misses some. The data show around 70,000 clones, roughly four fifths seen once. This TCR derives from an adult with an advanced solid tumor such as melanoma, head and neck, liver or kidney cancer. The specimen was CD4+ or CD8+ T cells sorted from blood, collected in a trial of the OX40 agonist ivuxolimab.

This chain's CDR3 is CASSNPTGYGYTF. CDR3 DNA sequence: TGTGCCAGCAGCAACCCTACGGGCTATGGCTACACCTTC. The chain uses TRBV2 and TRBJ1-2; no firm D call. Looked up from germline, CDR1 is SNHLY and CDR2 is FYNNEI. Between the trimmed V and J ends, which lost 6 bases and 4 bases, there was a span of 12 bases. The length of the CDR3 is 13 residues.